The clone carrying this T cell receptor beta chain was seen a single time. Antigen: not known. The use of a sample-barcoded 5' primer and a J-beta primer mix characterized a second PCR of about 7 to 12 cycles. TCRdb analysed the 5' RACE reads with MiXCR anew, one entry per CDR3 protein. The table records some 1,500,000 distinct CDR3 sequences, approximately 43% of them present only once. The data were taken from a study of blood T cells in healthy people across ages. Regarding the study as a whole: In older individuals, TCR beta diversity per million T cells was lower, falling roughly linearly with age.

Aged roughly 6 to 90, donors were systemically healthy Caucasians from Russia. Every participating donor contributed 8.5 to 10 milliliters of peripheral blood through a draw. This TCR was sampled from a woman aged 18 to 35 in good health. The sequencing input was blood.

The CDR3 reads CASSRGDGPRETQYF. DNA of the CDR3: TGTGCCAGCAGCCGCGGGGACGGGCCTAGGGAGACCCAGTACTTC. The chain is built from TRBV6-5 and TRBJ2-5; D possibly corresponds to TRBD2 (6 bases). Looked up from germline, CDR1 is MNHEY and CDR2 is SVGAGI. The V end lost 6 bases, the J end lost 5 bases, and 19 bases lay between the germline ends. The CDR3 runs 15 residues.